This T cell receptor (beta chain) was captured in a study of human CD8 memory T cell subsets. Concerning this clonotype: Its antigen is as yet unknown.

Broader study findings: Minimally overlapping with each other were the repertoires of precursor exhausted and stem-like memory T cells.

Germline V CDR1 and CDR2: SGHRS, YFSETQ. The CDR3 consists of 13 residues. Libraries of TCR beta chains were produced by 5' RACE (UMI-labeled). TCRdb reprocessed the 5' RACE reads; each CDR3 protein has one entry and no DNA is given. The listing contains 4,500 to 5,500 distinct CDR3 sequences. The chain couples TRBV5-1 to TRBJ1-5. The sequencing sample was made of CD8+ T cells from PBMCs. This TCR came from a human donor in good health. CDR3 residues: CASRADSNQPQHF. Drawing the rest from reference TRBV5-1 and TRBJ1-5, the complete variable domain is KAGVTQTPRYLIKTRGQQVTLSCSPISGHRSVSWYQQTPGQGLQFLFEYFSETQRNKGNFPGRFSGRQFSNSRSEMNVSTLELGDSALYLCASRADSNQPQHFGDGTRLSIL.